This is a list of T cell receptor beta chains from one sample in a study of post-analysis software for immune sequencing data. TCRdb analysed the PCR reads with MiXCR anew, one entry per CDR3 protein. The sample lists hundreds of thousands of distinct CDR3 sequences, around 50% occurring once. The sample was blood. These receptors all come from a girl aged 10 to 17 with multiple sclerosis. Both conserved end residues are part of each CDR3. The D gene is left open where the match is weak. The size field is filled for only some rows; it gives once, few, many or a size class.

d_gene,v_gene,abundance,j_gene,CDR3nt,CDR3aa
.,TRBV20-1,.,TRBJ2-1,TGCAGTGCTAGAGATGTGGCGGGGTCCTCCTACAATGAGCAGTTCTTC,CSARDVAGSSYNEQFF
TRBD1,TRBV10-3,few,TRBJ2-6,TGTGCCATCAGTGACCCGGACAGGGGTGCTGGGGCCAACGTCCTGACTTTC,CAISDPDRGAGANVLTF
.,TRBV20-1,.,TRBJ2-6,TGCAGTGCGACAAAAGGACGGGCGGTAGCATCTGGGGCCAACGTCCTGACTTTC,CSATKGRAVASGANVLTF
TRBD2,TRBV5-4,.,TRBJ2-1,TGTGCCAGCAGCCGGATCGGACTAGCCCAAGGTCATGAGCAGTTCTTC,CASSRIGLAQGHEQFF
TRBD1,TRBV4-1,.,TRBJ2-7,TGCGCCAGCAGCGCCATGGGACAGGGGATAGACGAGCAGTACTTC,CASSAMGQGIDEQYF
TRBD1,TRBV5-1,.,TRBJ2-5,TGCGCCAGCAGCGTGGCGGGACAGGGGAGAGAGACCCAGTACTTC,CASSVAGQGRETQYF
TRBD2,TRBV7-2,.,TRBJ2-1,TGTGCCAGCAGCCCACAGACTAGCGGGGGGGCTAGGGATGAGCAGTTCTTC,CASSPQTSGGARDEQFF
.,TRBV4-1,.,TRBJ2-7,TGCGCCAGCAGCCATAGATACGAGCAGTACTTC,CASSHRYEQYF
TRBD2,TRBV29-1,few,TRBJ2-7,TGCAGCGTTCGAGGACTAGCGGACCTCTCCTACGAGCAGTACTTC,CSVRGLADLSYEQYF
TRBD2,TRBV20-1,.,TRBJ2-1,TGCAGTGCTAGAGATGCGGGAGGGCACCAAAACTACAATGAGCAGTTCTTC,CSARDAGGHQNYNEQFF
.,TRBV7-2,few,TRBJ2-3,TGTGCCAGCAGCTCCCGGCCCCCACCCCTCACAGATACGCAGTATTTT,CASSSRPPPLTDTQYF
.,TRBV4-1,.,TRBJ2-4,TGCGCCAGCAGCCAAGAAGGGGCAGGTAGGGGGAGTAAGCAGTACTTC,CASSQEGAGRGSKQYF
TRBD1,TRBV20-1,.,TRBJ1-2,TGCAGTGCTAGGACAGGGGCGAGGGGCTACACCTTC,CSARTGARGYTF
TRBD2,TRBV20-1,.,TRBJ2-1,TGCAGTGCCGCACGTGGGTCGGGGGGGCCGAATGAGCAGTTCTTC,CSAARGSGGPNEQFF
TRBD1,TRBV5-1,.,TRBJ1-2,TGCGCCAGCAGCCATCCGCCCGGGACAGGGGACTATGGCTACACCTTC,CASSHPPGTGDYGYTF
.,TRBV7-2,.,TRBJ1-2,TGTGCCAGCAGCCAACTCACCCTGAACTATGGCTACACCTTC,CASSQLTLNYGYTF
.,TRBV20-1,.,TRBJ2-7,TGCAGTGCTAGAGCGGGGGACTCCTACGAGCAGTACTTC,CSARAGDSYEQYF
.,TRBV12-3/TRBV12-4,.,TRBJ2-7,TGTGCCAGCAGCAGGAGCCTGATCCACTACGAGCAGTACTTC,CASSRSLIHYEQYF
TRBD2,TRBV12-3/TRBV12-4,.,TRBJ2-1,TGTGCCAGCAGTTTCATGGGACTAGCTTCACGTGAGCAGTTCTTC,CASSFMGLASREQFF
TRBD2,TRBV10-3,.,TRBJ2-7,TGTGCCACGGGACTAGCGGGATCCGGTGGATACGAGCAGTACTTC,CATGLAGSGGYEQYF
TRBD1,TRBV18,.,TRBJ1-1,TGTGCCAGCTCACCCGGACAGGGCAGAATGGGGAACACTGAAGCTTTCTTT,CASSPGQGRMGNTEAFF
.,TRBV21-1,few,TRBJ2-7,TGTGCCAACGGAGGAGCTGTAACCTACGAGCAGTACTTC,CANGGAVTYEQYF
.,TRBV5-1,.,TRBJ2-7,TGCGCCAGCAGCTTGTCGCCAGATAGCTCCTACGAGCAGTACTTC,CASSLSPDSSYEQYF
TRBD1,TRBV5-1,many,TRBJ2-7,TGTGCCAGCAGCCGTCCGGGACAGGGAACCTACGAGCAGTACTTC,CASSRPGQGTYEQYF
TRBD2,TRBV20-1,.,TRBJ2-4,TGCAGTGTTCGCCAGGCCAGCGGGAGGCCAGGGGCCAAAAACATTCAGTACTTC,CSVRQASGRPGAKNIQYF
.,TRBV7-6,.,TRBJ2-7,TGTGCCAGCAGCGTAAGCGCCAGGGTCTCAGGAGGGAAGCAGTACTTC,CASSVSARVSGGKQYF
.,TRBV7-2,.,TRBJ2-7,TGTGCCAGCAGCTTAGTCGGCGGGGCAAGCTCCTACGAGCAGTACTTC,CASSLVGGASSYEQYF
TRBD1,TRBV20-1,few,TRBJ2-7,TGCAGTGCTAGAGGGACAGGGAACGAGCAGTACTTC,CSARGTGNEQYF
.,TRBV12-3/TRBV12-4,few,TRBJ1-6,TGTGCCAGCAGTTTAACGGATAATTCACCCCTCCACTTT,CASSLTDNSPLHF
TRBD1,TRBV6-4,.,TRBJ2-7,TGTGCCAGCAGTGACATTGAAGGGGGGACAGGGTCCTACGAGCAGTACTTC,CASSDIEGGTGSYEQYF
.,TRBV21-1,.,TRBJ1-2,TGTGCCAGCAGCAAAGCTTCTGGCTACACCTTC,CASSKASGYTF
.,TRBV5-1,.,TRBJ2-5,TGCGCCAGCAGCTTGTTTGGAAAGGGGAGCGGGTCGCAAGAGACCCAGTACTTC,CASSLFGKGSGSQETQYF
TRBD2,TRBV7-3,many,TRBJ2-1,TGTGCCAGCAGCTTGGGCGGGACTACATACAATGAGCAGTTCTTC,CASSLGGTTYNEQFF
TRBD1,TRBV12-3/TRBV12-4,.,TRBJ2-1,TGTGCCAGCAGTACGGGACAGTACAATGAGCAGTTCTTC,CASSTGQYNEQFF
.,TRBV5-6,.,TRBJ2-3,TGTGCCAGCAGCTTGGTTCGCGGACTCGCGGATACGCAGTATTTT,CASSLVRGLADTQYF
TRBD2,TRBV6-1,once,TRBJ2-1,TGTGCCAGCAGTGAAGGGGCGGGAGGGTGCAATGAGCAGTTCTTC,CASSEGAGGCNEQFF
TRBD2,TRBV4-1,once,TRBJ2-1,TGCGCCAGCAGCCAAGTGGGCCTAGCGGGAGGTTTGGCCTACAATGAGCAGTTCTTC,CASSQVGLAGGLAYNEQFF
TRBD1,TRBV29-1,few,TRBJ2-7,TGCAGCGGGCAGGACAGGGCCTACGAGCAGTACTTC,CSGQDRAYEQYF
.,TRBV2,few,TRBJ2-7,TGTGCCAGCTCTGACAGGTCCTACGAGCAGTACTTC,CASSDRSYEQYF
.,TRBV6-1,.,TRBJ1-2,TGTGCCAGCCCTAGTCCCGACGACGGCTACACCTTC,CASPSPDDGYTF
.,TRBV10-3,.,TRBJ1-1,TGTGCCATCAGTGGATTTTCGGGGGCCACTGAAGCTTTCTTT,CAISGFSGATEAFF
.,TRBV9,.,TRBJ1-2,TGTGCCAGCAGCGTAGCCGAGGGACTAAATGGCTACACCTTC,CASSVAEGLNGYTF
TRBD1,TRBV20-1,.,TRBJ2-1,TGCAGTGCTAGGGACAGGGGAAGGGATTACAATGAGCAGTTCTTC,CSARDRGRDYNEQFF
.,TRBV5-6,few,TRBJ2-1,TGTGCCAGCAGGCAGGCGTATGAGCAGTTCTTC,CASRQAYEQFF
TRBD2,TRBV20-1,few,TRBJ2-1,TGCAGTGCTAGGGGGACTAGCGGGAGGGCGTCAACCAATGAGCAGTTCTTC,CSARGTSGRASTNEQFF
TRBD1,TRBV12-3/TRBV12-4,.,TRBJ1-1,TGTGCCAGCAGTCGCTCGACAGGGAGCACTGAAGCTTTCTTT,CASSRSTGSTEAFF
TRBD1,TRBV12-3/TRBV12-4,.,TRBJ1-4,TGTGCCAGCAGACGAAACAGGGGAAGTGAAAAACTGTTTTTT,CASRRNRGSEKLFF
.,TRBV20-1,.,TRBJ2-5,TGCAGTGCTCCTGGGACGAGGGATTGGGAGACCCAGTACTTC,CSAPGTRDWETQYF
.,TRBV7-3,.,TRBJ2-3,TGTGCCAGCAGCTTAATTAGCGGCGGCCCAGATACGCAGTATTTT,CASSLISGGPDTQYF
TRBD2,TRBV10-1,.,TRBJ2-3,TGCGCCAGCAGTGCTACCCTTAGCGGGAGGGCTAGCACAGATACGCAGTATTTT,CASSATLSGRASTDTQYF
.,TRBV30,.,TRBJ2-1,TGTGCCTGGACCGTGTGGGGTGAGCAGTTCTTC,CAWTVWGEQFF
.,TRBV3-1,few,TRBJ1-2,TGTGCCAGCAGCCAAGGCTGGACAAGAGCTAACTATGGCTACACCTTC,CASSQGWTRANYGYTF
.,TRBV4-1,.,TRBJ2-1,TGCGCCAGCAGCCAAGATCGGTCTCTGAGCTCCTACAATGAGCAGTTCTTC,CASSQDRSLSSYNEQFF